The following is a TCR beta chain sequence with its context. Its specificity is unknown. These data originate in a study of T-cell reconstitution after alpha-beta-depleted transplantation in children. This sample's TCRbeta library carried unique molecular identifier barcodes. TCRdb itself ran the PCR reads through MiXCR, one entry per CDR3 protein. This table has about 980,000 distinct CDR3 sequences, roughly 29% appearing once. The CDR3 runs 12 residues. The germline CDR1 and CDR2 sequences are DFQATT and SNEGSKA (reference sequence). Trimming took 6 bases from V and 4 from J, leaving 11 bases between them. Study-wide results and caveats: Surviving recipient T cells and thymic progenitors underlay high day-60 TCRbeta diversity in some patients.

This clonotype was obtained from a boy in the first two years of life who had a stem cell transplant for SCID, so the T cells may come from the graft donor. The material was PBMCs, mostly from graft donor cells, obtained 360 days after TCRalphabeta/CD19-depleted stem cell transplant. V is TRBV20-1 and J is TRBJ2-3, with D perhaps matching TRBD1 (6 bases). CDR3 in amino acids: CSAGQPADTQYF. The CDR3, as DNA: TGCAGTGCCGGACAGCCGGCAGATACGCAGTATTTT.